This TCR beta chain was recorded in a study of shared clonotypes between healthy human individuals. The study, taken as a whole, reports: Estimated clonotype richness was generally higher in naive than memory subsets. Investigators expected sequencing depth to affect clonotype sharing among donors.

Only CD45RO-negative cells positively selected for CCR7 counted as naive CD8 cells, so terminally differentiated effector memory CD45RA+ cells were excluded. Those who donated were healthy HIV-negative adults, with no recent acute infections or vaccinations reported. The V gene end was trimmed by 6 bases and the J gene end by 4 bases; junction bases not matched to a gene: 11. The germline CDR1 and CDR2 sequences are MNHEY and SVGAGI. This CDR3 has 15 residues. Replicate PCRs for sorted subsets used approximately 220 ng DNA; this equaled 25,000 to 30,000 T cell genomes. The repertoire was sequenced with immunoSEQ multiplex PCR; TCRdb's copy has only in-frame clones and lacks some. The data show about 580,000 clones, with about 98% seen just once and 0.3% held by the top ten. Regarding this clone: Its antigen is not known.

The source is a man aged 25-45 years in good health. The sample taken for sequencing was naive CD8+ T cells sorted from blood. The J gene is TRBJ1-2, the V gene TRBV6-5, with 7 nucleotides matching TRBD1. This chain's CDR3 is CASSPGGTVFYGYTF. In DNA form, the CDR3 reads TGTGCCAGCAGCCCTGGTGGGACAGTCTTCTATGGCTACACCTTC.